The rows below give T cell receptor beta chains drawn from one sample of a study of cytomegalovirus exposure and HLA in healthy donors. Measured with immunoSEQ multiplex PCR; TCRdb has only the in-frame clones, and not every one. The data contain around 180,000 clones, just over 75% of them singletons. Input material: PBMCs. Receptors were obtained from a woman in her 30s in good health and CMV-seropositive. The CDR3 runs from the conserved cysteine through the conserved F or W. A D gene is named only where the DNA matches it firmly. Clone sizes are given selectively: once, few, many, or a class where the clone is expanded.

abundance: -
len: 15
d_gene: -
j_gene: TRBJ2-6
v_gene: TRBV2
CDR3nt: TGTGCCAGCAGTGAAAGCATAGCCCGGGCCAACGTCCTGACTTTC
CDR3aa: CASSESIARANVLTF

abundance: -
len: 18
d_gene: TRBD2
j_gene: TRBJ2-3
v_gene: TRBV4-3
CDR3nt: TGCGCCAGCAGCCAAGATCCGGCGGGAGGGCTCCCCACAGATACGCAGTATTTT
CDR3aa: CASSQDPAGGLPTDTQYF

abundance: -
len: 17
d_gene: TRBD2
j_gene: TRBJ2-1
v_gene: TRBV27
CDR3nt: TGTGCCAGCAGTCCGCAGCGGGAGTGGATCACGGCCAATGAGCAGTTCTTC
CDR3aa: CASSPQREWITANEQFF

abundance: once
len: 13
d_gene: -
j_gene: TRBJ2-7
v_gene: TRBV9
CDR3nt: TGTGCCAGCAGCGGACAAGCCCCCTACGAGCAGTACTTC
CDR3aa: CASSGQAPYEQYF

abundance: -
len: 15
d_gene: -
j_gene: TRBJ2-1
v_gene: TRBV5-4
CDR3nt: TGTGCCAGCAGCTTGAGCCTAAGCTCCTACAATGAGCAGTTCTTC
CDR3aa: CASSLSLSSYNEQFF

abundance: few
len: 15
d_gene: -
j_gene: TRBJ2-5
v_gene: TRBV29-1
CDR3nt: TGCAGCGCTTTACGACAGACCGGACCTCTGGCGACCCAGTACTTC
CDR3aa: CSALRQTGPLATQYF

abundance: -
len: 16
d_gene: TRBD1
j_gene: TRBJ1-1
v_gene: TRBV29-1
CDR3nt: TGCAGCGTTGCACAACCGGGACAGGTTTATTTCACTGAAGCTTTCTTT
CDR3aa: CSVAQPGQVYFTEAFF

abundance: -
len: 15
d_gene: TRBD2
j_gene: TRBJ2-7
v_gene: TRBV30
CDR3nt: TGTGCCTGGAGTCGTTTTGGGACTAGCGGGATAGGAGAGTACTTC
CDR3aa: CAWSRFGTSGIGEYF

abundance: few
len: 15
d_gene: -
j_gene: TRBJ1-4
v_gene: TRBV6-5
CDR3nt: TGTGCCAGCAGTTACTCGAGGTCAACTAATGAAAAACTGTTTTTT
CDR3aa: CASSYSRSTNEKLFF

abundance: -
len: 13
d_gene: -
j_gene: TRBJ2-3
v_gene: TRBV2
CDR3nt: TGTGCCAGCAAGGGGGACGGGACAGATACGCAGTATTTT
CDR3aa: CASKGDGTDTQYF

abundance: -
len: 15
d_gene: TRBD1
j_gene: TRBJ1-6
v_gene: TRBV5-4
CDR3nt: TGTGCCAGCAGCTTGGCGGGACAGGACATTTCACCCCTCCACTTT
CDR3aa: CASSLAGQDISPLHF

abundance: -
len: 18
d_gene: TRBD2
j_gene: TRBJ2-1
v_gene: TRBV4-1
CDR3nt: TGCGCCAGCAGCCAAGATCGGGCTAGCGGGAAAATCTACAATGAGCAGTTCTTC
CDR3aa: CASSQDRASGKIYNEQFF

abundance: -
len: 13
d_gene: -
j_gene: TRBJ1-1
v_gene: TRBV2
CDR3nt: TGTGCCAGCAGTTCTACACGGGGCACTGAAGCTTTCTTT
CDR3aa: CASSSTRGTEAFF

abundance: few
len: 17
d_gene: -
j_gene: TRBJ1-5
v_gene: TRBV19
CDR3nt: TGTGCCAGTAGTAATGCGGGGGTTATTCTTGGCAATCAGCCCCAGCATTTT
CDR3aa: CASSNAGVILGNQPQHF

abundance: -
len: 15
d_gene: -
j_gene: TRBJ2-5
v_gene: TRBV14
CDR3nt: TGTGCCAGCAGCCCCCTTCTACTGCTGCAAGAGACCCAGTACTTC
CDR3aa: CASSPLLLLQETQYF

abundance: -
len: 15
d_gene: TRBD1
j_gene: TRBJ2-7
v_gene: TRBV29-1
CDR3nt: TGCAGCGTTGAAAACCGAGGGGGCGCTAAATACGAGCAGTACTTC
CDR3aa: CSVENRGGAKYEQYF

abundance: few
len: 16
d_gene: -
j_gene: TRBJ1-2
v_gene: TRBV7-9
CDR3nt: TGTGCCAGCAGTCCGCCCTGGGGCGCAGAGATCTATGGCTACACCTTC
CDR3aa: CASSPPWGAEIYGYTF